Presented here are 3 T cell receptor beta chains from one specimen sequenced in a study of intratumoral heterogeneity in liver cancer. Sequenced by immunoSEQ multiplex PCR; TCRdb stores in-frame clones only, minus some. The sample has about 6,200 clones, 71% seen once. The hepatocellular carcinoma nodule was sampled at distinct, geographically separated regions. Sequencing was performed on tumor tissue, taken before any cancer treatment. The receptors shown here come from a woman in her seventies with hepatocellular carcinoma.

This chain joins TRBV19 and TRBJ2-3, with D maybe TRBD2 (6 bases). Trimming pared 1 base from V and 5 bases from J, leaving 16 bases between. From germline, CDR1 is LNHDA and CDR2 SQIVND (reference sequence). The CDR3 contains 16 residues. CDR3 in amino acids: CASSIGVGGTGDTQYF. The CDR3 DNA follows: TGTGCCAGTAGTATAGGGGTAGGAGGGACGGGAGATACGCAGTATTTT.

This chain links TRBV25-1 with TRBJ2-3; D uncertain. V lost 4 bases, J lost 2 bases, and 10 bases lay in between. CDR1 is MGHDK and CDR2 is SYGVNS in the germline V gene. This CDR3 is 14 amino acids long. The CDR3 sequence: CASSAGGNTDTQYF. CDR3 nucleotide sequence: TGTGCCAGCAGTGCGGGTGGAAACACAGATACGCAGTATTTT.

The chain has TRBV30 and TRBJ2-2, with TRBD2 matching over 10 bases. The CDR3 runs to 18 residues. CDR1 and CDR2 (germline): GTSNPN, SVGIG (reference sequence). V trimming: 4 bases; J trimming: 3 bases; junction bases outside the gene matches: 14. The CDR3 here is CAWKLPVVAGGDTGELFF. The CDR3 nucleotides read TGTGCCTGGAAACTTCCCGTGGTAGCGGGAGGTGACACCGGGGAGCTGTTTTTT.